This T cell receptor beta chain was obtained from a study of human CD8 memory T cell subsets. This CDR3 has 13 amino acids. Germline lookup yields CDR1 SQVTM and CDR2 ANQGSEA. General study results and limits: The Chao1 estimates suggested that precursor exhausted T cells were less diverse than stem-like memory T cells. The overlap between stem-like memory and precursor exhausted T cell repertoires was minimal. Similarly high diversity was seen in stem-like memory and precursor exhausted T cells, but not in effector memory cells.

Comments on this clonotype: Antigen unknown.

Researchers made TCR beta libraries via UMI-labeled 5' RACE. TCRdb re-called the 5' RACE reads; one entry per CDR3 protein, DNA not given. Its clone listing holds more than 8,000 distinct CDR3 sequences. V usage is TRBV29-1 and J usage is TRBJ2-1; TCRdb lists TRBD1, though no DNA is available to test this call. This TCR derives from a human donor in good health. Sequencing was carried out using CD8+ T cells from PBMCs. CDR3 sequence reads: CSVLDRENNEQFF.